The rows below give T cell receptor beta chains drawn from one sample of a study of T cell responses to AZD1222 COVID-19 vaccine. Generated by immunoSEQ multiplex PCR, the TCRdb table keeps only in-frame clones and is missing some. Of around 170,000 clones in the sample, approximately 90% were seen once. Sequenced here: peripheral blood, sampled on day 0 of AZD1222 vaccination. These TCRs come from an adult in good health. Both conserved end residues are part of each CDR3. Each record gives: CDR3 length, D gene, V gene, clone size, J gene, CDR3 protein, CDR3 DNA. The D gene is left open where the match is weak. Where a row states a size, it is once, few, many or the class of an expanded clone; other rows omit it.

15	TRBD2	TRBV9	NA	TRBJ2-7	CASSVGTSGTYEQYF	TGTGCCAGCAGCGTAGGGACTAGCGGAACCTACGAGCAGTACTTC
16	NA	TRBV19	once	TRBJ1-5	CASGLGQGQFNQPQHF	TGTGCCAGTGGTTTGGGTCAAGGACAGTTCAATCAGCCCCAGCATTTT
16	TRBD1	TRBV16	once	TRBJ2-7	CASSPLVGQGGYEQYF	TGTGCCAGCAGCCCCTTAGTAGGACAGGGTGGTTACGAGCAGTACTTC
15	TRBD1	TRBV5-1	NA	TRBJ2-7	CASSLRGQSSYEQYF	TGCGCCAGCAGCCTCCGGGGACAGAGCTCCTACGAGCAGTACTTC
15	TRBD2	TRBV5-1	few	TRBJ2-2	CASSLGLASTGELFF	TGCGCCAGCAGCTTGGGACTAGCGAGCACCGGGGAGCTGTTTTTT
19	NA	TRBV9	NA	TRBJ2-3	CASSVGVDSGARGADTQYF	TGTGCCAGCAGCGTAGGGGTCGATAGCGGAGCTAGAGGCGCAGATACGCAGTATTTT
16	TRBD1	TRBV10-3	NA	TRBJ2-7	CAISGSPDRVPYEQYF	TGTGCCATCAGTGGCTCCCCCGACAGGGTTCCCTACGAGCAGTACTTC
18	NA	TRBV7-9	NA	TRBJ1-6	CASSLVGNRRAGSSPLHF	TGTGCCAGCAGCTTAGTAGGGAACAGGAGAGCAGGAAGTTCACCCCTCCACTTT
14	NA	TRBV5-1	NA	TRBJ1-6	CASSLETDNSPLHF	TGCGCCAGCAGCTTGGAGACGGATAATTCACCCCTCCACTTT
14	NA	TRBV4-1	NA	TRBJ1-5	CASSLGRENQPQHF	TGCGCCAGCAGCCTGGGACGGGAGAATCAGCCCCAGCATTTT